This is a list of T cell receptor beta chains from one sample in a study of T cell changes during pregnancy in multiple sclerosis. Clones were read by immunoSEQ multiplex PCR, and TCRdb kept only the in-frame ones, dropping some. The sample carries approximately 100,000 clones, 91% recorded once. This specimen was peripheral blood, taken in the second trimester of pregnancy. The receptors were gathered from a female donor with multiple sclerosis, enrolled in a pregnancy study. Each CDR3 is given with its conserved first and last residue. The D gene is left open where the match is weak.

V gene	D gene	CDR3 length	J gene	CDR3 DNA	CDR3 protein
TRBV30	TRBD1	11	TRBJ2-7	TGTGCCTGGACAGGGGGCGACGAGCAGTACTTC	CAWTGGDEQYF
TRBV18	TRBD2	16	TRBJ2-1	TGTGCCAGCTCACCGAAGTTGATAGCGGGAAACAATGAGCAGTTCTTC	CASSPKLIAGNNEQFF
TRBV18	-	13	TRBJ2-7	TGTGCCAGCTCAGAAAGCGCCGCCTACGAGCAGTACTTC	CASSESAAYEQYF
TRBV6-1	-	13	TRBJ2-2	TGTGCCAGCAGTGATAGGACACCCGGGGAGCTGTTTTTT	CASSDRTPGELFF
TRBV5-4	-	14	TRBJ2-7	TGTGCCAGCAGCGGCGACAGCCGACCCTACGAGCAGTACTTC	CASSGDSRPYEQYF
TRBV27	TRBD1	14	TRBJ1-5	TGTGCCAGCAGCCCAGGACAGGGTTTCGTTTCCCAGCATTTT	CASSPGQGFVSQHF
TRBV6-4	-	14	TRBJ1-1	TGTGCCAGCAGGGACACCAACATGAACACTGAAGCTTTCTTT	CASRDTNMNTEAFF
TRBV2	TRBD2	18	TRBJ2-1	TGTGCCAGCAGGGGACTAGCGGGAGGGCCGGCGCCAAACAATGAGCAGTTCTTC	CASRGLAGGPAPNNEQFF
TRBV10-3	TRBD2	13	TRBJ2-7	TGTGCCATCAGCCCGCCGGGGGGCTACGAGCAGTACTTC	CAISPPGGYEQYF
TRBV11-2	TRBD2	14	TRBJ2-7	TGTGCCAGCAGCTTATGGACTAGCGGCTACGAGCAGTACTTC	CASSLWTSGYEQYF
TRBV4-2	-	15	TRBJ2-3	TGTGCCAGCAGCCAAGAGACACTCAGCACAGATACGCAGTATTTT	CASSQETLSTDTQYF
TRBV27	TRBD1	16	TRBJ2-2	TGTGCCAGCAGTCACATGCGGACAGGGAGAGGCGGGGAGCTGTTTTTT	CASSHMRTGRGGELFF
TRBV4-1	TRBD1	15	TRBJ2-7	TGCGCCAGCAGCCTGGGACAGGCCCCTACGAACGAGCAGTACTTC	CASSLGQAPTNEQYF